Sequencing of this TCR beta chain was carried out in a study of post-analysis software for immune sequencing data. Findings and limits, study-wide: Included in a set of roughly five TRBV segments more frequent in patients than controls were TRBV5-6, TRBV5-1 and TRBV20-1.

This clonotype showed up just once. Its antigen remains unidentified. Germline V lookup: CDR1 DFQATT, CDR2 SNEGSKA (reference sequence). The CDR3 loop spans 14 amino acids. TCR beta libraries were prepared from cDNA with unique molecular identifiers. TCRdb analysed the PCR reads with MiXCR anew, one entry per CDR3 protein. The table records about 680,000 distinct CDR3 sequences, roughly three fifths of them present only once. Material: blood. The sequence was obtained from a girl aged 2 to 10 with multiple sclerosis. The J gene is TRBJ2-7, the V gene TRBV20-1; perhaps TRBD2 as D (6 bases). TRBJ2-5 matches the DNA end more closely, so the J call is doubtful. CDR3 in amino acids: CSARDSGGPGTQYF. The DNA of the CDR3 is TGCAGTGCTAGAGATAGCGGAGGCCCAGGGACCCAGTACTTC.